Detailed here is one TCR beta chain. Its antigen is not identified. The CDR3 consists of 12 residues. The V gene's germline CDR1 is SQVTM and CDR2 ANQGSEA. The V end lost 6 bases, the J end lost 1 base, and 10 bases lay between the germline ends. Preparation of the TCRbeta library used unique molecular identifiers. TCRdb redid the calling of the PCR reads with MiXCR, one entry per CDR3 protein. Of 700,000 or so distinct CDR3 sequences listed, around 13% are singletons. This sample was taken from a study of T-cell reconstitution after alpha-beta-depleted transplantation in children. Study findings and constraints: Hyperexpanded clones declined; after one year, newly produced T cells mostly supplied diversity. It was reported that alpha-beta T cells came from several hundred expanded graft clones (about two months after transplant). The study traced high day-60 TCRbeta diversity in some patients to surviving recipient T cells and thymic progenitors.

The chain has TRBV29-1 and TRBJ2-7, with D uncertain. The sequenced sample was PBMCs, obtained before TCRalphabeta/CD19-depleted stem cell transplant. This sequence was found in a girl aged 2 to 9 with congenital amegakaryocytic thrombocytopenia, due to receive a stem cell transplant. Here the CDR3 DNA reads TGCAGCGTCACCCAGGAATCCTACGAGCAGTACTTC. Residues: CSVTQESYEQYF.